The 19 T cell receptor beta chains below come from one sample, sequenced in a study of shared clonotypes between healthy human individuals. Sequencing used immunoSEQ multiplex PCR; TCRdb keeps in-frame clones, though not all of them. The table lists around 1,100,000 clones, 60% to 80% of them singletons. Sequencing was performed on memory CD4+ T cells from PBMCs. As to subset: CD45RA-negative fraction. All receptors derive from a man between 18 and 29 years old in good health. Some clones in this sample may be carry-over from other donors' samples.

The chain combines TRBV25-1 with TRBJ2-7; D is perhaps TRBD2 (6 bases). The CDR3 consists of 16 residues. Deletions cut 1 base from V and 9 bases from J, with 22 bases between. Per germline, CDR1 MGHDK and CDR2 SYGVNS. As DNA, the CDR3 is TGTGCCAGCAGTGAATTTGGAGGGACTTCTGCGGGGTGGCAGTACTTC. Encoded protein: CASSEFGGTSAGWQYF.

The chain joins TRBV7-2 to TRBJ1-2, with D uncertain. Trimming stripped 1 base from V and 1 base from J, with 10 bases between. This CDR3 spans 15 amino acids. From germline, CDR1 is SGHTA and CDR2 FQGNSA. This CDR3 is CASSLVGSYNYGYTF. The CDR3 DNA reads TGTGCCAGCAGCTTAGTGGGCAGCTATAACTATGGCTACACCTTC.

This clone was recorded a few times. The chain recombines TRBV9 with TRBJ2-5; the D gene is possibly TRBD2 (6 bases). The germline gives CDR1 SGDLS, CDR2 YYNGEE. Trimming removed 4 bases at V and 5 bases at J, with 18 bases between. The CDR3 has 15 amino acids. The CDR3 here is CASSPQGTPRETQYF. CDR3 DNA sequence: TGTGCCAGCAGCCCCCAAGGGACTCCTAGGGAGACCCAGTACTTC. Filled out from reference TRBV9 and TRBJ2-5, the complete variable domain reads DSGVTQTPKHLITATGQRVTLRCSPRSGDLSVYWYQQSLDQGLQFLIQYYNGEERAKGNILERFSAQQFPDLHSELNLSSLELGDSALYFCASSPQGTPRETQYFGPGTRLLVL.

This chain joins TRBV30 and TRBJ1-2; D is perhaps TRBD1 (5 bases). The CDR3 covers 15 residues. CDR1 and CDR2 from the germline V gene are GTSNPN and SVGIG (reference sequence). V was trimmed by 0 bases and J by 4 bases, leaving 15 bases between them. CDR3 amino acids: CAWSVTGAGGYGYTF. The CDR3 DNA follows: TGTGCCTGGAGTGTAACCGGGGCAGGAGGCTATGGCTACACCTTC.

The genes are TRBV7-3 and TRBJ1-1; no clear D gene. The V end was cut by 4 bases, the J end by 1 base, with 10 bases between. Germline CDR1 reads SGHTA; CDR2 reads FQGTGA. This CDR3 has 14 residues. CDR3 residues: CASSSMGWNTEAFF. In nucleotides, the CDR3 is TGTGCCAGCAGCTCGATGGGGTGGAACACTGAAGCTTTCTTT.

V is TRBV6-1 and J is TRBJ2-1, with D hard to call. The CDR3 is 12 residues long. Per germline, CDR1 MNHNS and CDR2 SASEGT. Trimming took 6 bases from V and 3 from J, leaving 6 bases between them. CDR3 protein: CASRKRYNEQFF. As DNA, the CDR3 is TGTGCCAGCAGGAAGCGCTACAATGAGCAGTTCTTC.

This sequence joins TRBV10-2 and TRBJ2-6, with 8 bases that match TRBD1. There are 16 residues in the CDR3. Per the germline V gene, CDR1 is WSHSY and CDR2 is SAAADI. J gave up 0 bases and V 6 bases, and 4 bases lay outside the gene matches. In DNA form, the CDR3 reads TGCGCCAGCAGCGGACAGGGAGCCTCTGGGGCCAACGTCCTGACTTTC. This translates into CASSGQGASGANVLTF.

The rearrangement uses TRBV27 and TRBJ1-5; TRBD1 might be the D (5 bases). Between the trimmed V and J ends, which lost 3 bases and 5 bases, there was a span of 8 bases. The CDR3 loop spans 13 amino acids. Germline loops: CDR1 MNHEY, CDR2 SMNVEV (reference sequence). The CDR3 spells CASSFTRDQPQHF. Here the CDR3 DNA reads TGTGCCAGCAGTTTCACCAGGGATCAGCCCCAGCATTTT.

CDR3 sequence reads: CASSTTGGANYEQYF. For the CDR3, the DNA is TGTGCCAGCAGTACTACAGGGGGCGCGAACTACGAGCAGTACTTC. The V call is TRBV6-1, the J call TRBJ2-7; 9 bases match TRBD1. The CDR3 has 15 amino acids. V was clipped by 5 bases and J by 3 bases; unmatched bases: 8. Germline values: CDR1 MNHNS, CDR2 SASEGT.

The rearrangement links TRBV5-4 to TRBJ1-2; 8 nucleotides align to TRBD1. The CDR3 is made up of 15 amino acids. Germline trimming cut 6 bases from V and 0 bases from J; bases unmatched to any gene: 7. The germline V gene has CDR1 SGHNT and CDR2 YYREEE (reference sequence). CDR3 sequence reads: CASIKDRGPNYGYTF. The CDR3 coding sequence is TGTGCCAGCATAAAAGACAGGGGCCCTAACTATGGCTACACCTTC.

The chain couples TRBV18 to TRBJ1-2, with a possible D match to TRBD1 (5 bases). CDR1 and CDR2 from the germline V gene are KGHSH and LQKENI. This CDR3 region has 14 residues. The V and J ends lost 4 bases and 1 base respectively, with 10 bases between them. The CDR3 protein is CASSQQTDNYGYTF. CDR3 bases: TGTGCCAGCTCACAACAGACAGATAACTATGGCTACACCTTC.

The J gene is TRBJ1-4, the V gene TRBV30, with D unresolved. The CDR3 length is 10 residues. Germline lookup yields CDR1 GTSNPN and CDR2 SVGIG (reference sequence). CDR3 coding DNA: TGTGCTTTTGGAAATGAAAAACTGTTTTTT. Amino acid sequence: CAFGNEKLFF.

The V call is TRBV7-9, the J call TRBJ2-1; D unclear. With 5 bases removed from V and 10 bases from J, the gap between germline ends came to 12 bases. Germline V gene data show CDR1 as SEHNR and CDR2 as FQNEAQ (reference sequence). This CDR3 contains 12 residues. The CDR3 reads CASSIVGFEQFF. The CDR3 bases are TGTGCCAGCAGCATAGTAGGCTTCGAGCAGTTCTTC.

The chain has TRBV10-2 and TRBJ2-7; D possibly corresponds to TRBD2 (6 bases). The CDR3 covers 14 residues. Trimming shortened V by 4 bases and J by 0 bases, and 10 bases separated the two germline ends. Germline-derived CDR1 and CDR2 are WSHSY and SAAADI. The DNA of the CDR3 is TGCGCCAGCAGTGCGGGAGCGAGCTCCTACGAGCAGTACTTC. Translated, it gives CASSAGASSYEQYF.

The chain joins TRBV18 to TRBJ2-4; D uncertain. The V end lost 2 bases, the J end lost 1 base, and 12 bases lay between the germline ends. CDR3 length: 16 amino acids. Germline V lookup: CDR1 KGHSH, CDR2 LQKENI. The CDR3 protein is CASSPIRARAKNIQYF. The CDR3 nucleotides read TGTGCCAGCTCACCAATCCGGGCGCGGGCCAAAAACATTCAGTACTTC. The full variable domain, its missing parts supplied by reference TRBV18 and TRBJ2-4, is NAGVMQNPRHLVRRRGQEARLRCSPMKGHSHVYWYRQLPEEGLKFMVYLQKENIIDESGMPKERFSAEFPKEGPSILRIQQVVRGDSAAYFCASSPIRARAKNIQYFGAGTRLSVL.

This sequence joins TRBV5-1 and TRBJ1-1; D is unresolved. V was cut by 2 bases and J by 0 bases, with 14 bases left in between. The germline gives CDR1 SGHRS, CDR2 YFSETQ. The CDR3 length is 16 residues. CDR3 protein: CASSLGGRIMNTEAFF. The CDR3 nucleotides read TGCGCCAGCAGCTTAGGCGGCAGAATCATGAACACTGAAGCTTTCTTT.

As concerns this clone: Other DNA sequences in the sample encode the same CDR3. The V and J genes are TRBV7-8 and TRBJ2-7; D remains ambiguous. CDR3 length equals 11 residues. V dropped 0 bases and J dropped 5 bases, with 2 bases sitting between them. Germline V gene lookup returns CDR1 SGHVS and CDR2 FQNEAQ. The CDR3 region is CASSLANEQYF. CDR3 nucleotide sequence: TGTGCCAGCAGCTTAGCAAACGAGCAGTACTTC. The entire variable domain, with the rest obtained from reference TRBV7-8 and TRBJ2-7, is as follows: GAGVSQSPRYKVAKRGQDVALRCDPISGHVSLFWYQQALGQGPEFLTYFQNEAQLDKSGLPSDRFFAERPEGSVSTLKIQRTQQEDSAVYLCASSLANEQYFGPGTRLTVT.

The rearrangement links TRBV28 to TRBJ1-5; weak D call: TRBD1 (5 bases). The germline V gene has CDR1 MDHEN and CDR2 SYDVKM. The V end lost 7 bases, the J end lost 4 bases, and 11 bases lay between the germline ends. The CDR3 spans 13 residues. CDR3 coding DNA: TGTGCCAGCACCAGGGCATTAAATCAGCCCCAGCATTTT. It yields the protein CASTRALNQPQHF.

A word on this clone: Being one base from a much bigger clone, this may be a read error. Other DNA sequences in this sample translate to the same CDR3. This sequence joins TRBV6-6 and TRBJ1-2, with 7 bases lining up with TRBD1. Germline V gene data show CDR1 as MNHNY and CDR2 as SVGAGI (reference sequence). The CDR3 has 14 amino acids. The DNA for the CDR3 is TGTGCTAGCAGTTACTCCCCAGGGGGAGATGGCTACACCTTC. Translating gives CASSYSPGGDGYTF.